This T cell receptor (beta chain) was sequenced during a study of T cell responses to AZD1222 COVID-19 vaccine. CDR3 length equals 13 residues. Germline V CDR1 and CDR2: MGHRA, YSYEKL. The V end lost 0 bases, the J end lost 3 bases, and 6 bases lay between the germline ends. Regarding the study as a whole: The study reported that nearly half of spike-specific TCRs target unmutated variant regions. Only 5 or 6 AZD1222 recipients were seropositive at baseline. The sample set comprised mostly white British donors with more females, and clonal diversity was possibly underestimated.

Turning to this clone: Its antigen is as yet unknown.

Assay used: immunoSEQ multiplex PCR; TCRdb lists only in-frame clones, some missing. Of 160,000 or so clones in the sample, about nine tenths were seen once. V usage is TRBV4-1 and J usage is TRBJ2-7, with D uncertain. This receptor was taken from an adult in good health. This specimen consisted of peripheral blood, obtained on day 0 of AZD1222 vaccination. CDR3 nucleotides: TGCGCCAGCAGCCAAGATTTAGACTACGAGCAGTACTTC. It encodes CASSQDLDYEQYF.